These 4 T cell receptor beta chains share one sample of origin, sequenced in a study of CD8 T cells in Susac syndrome. Random hexamers were used to reverse transcribe an amount of about 0.45 to 1 ug RNA. MiXCR, run by TCRdb on the immunoSEQ multiplex PCR reads, gives a single entry per CDR3 protein. There are roughly 50,000 distinct CDR3 sequences in the sample; 92% occur only once, and approximately 0.41% lies in the top ten. Specimen: CD8+ T cells from PBMCs. These receptors originate from a human donor in good health.

V and J are TRBV6-5 and TRBJ1-1; D is undetermined. Between the trimmed V and J ends, which lost 7 bases and 3 bases, there was a span of 15 bases. The CDR3 is 14 residues long. Germline V gene sequence: CDR1 MNHEY, CDR2 SVGAGI. CDR3 loop: CASTRGPKDTEAFF. The DNA of the CDR3 is TGTGCCAGCACCAGAGGCCCGAAGGACACTGAAGCTTTCTTT.

The genes are TRBV29-1 and TRBJ2-1; D call uncertain. This CDR3 is 11 amino acids long. Germline assignment: CDR1 SQVTM and CDR2 ANQGSEA. V lost 3 bases and J 6 bases, leaving 6 bases between the germline ends. CDR3 in DNA: TGCAGCGTTGATCGGTCCAATGAGCAGTTCTTC. It is translated as CSVDRSNEQFF.

V gene TRBV3-1 combines with J gene TRBJ2-5; D gene unclear. Germline V gene lookup returns CDR1 LGHDT and CDR2 YNNKEL (reference sequence). The CDR3 is 16 residues long. Trimming left V 4 bases short and J 2 bases short, with 17 bases between. CDR3 sequence: CASSLNSDGYQETQYF. The CDR3 DNA reads TGTGCCAGCAGCCTTAACTCGGACGGATATCAAGAGACCCAGTACTTC.

This sequence joins TRBV5-1 and TRBJ2-2; 9 bases align to TRBD2. CDR1 and CDR2 (germline): SGHRS, YFSETQ. This CDR3 is 16 amino acids long. Trimming removed 1 base from V and 5 bases from J; junction bases left unmatched: 6. As DNA, the CDR3 is TGCGCCAGCAGCTTGTTAGCGGGAGTCGGGACCGGGGAGCTGTTTTTT. It specifies CASSLLAGVGTGELFF.